Included here is one T cell receptor (beta chain) sequence, with context. The data stem from a study of T-cell reconstitution after alpha-beta-depleted transplantation in children. The CDR3 loop spans 16 amino acids. V lost 6 bases and J lost 5; bases outside the gene matches: 14. Preparation of the TCRbeta library involved a method that used unique molecular identifiers. TCRdb re-called the PCR reads through MiXCR, storing one row per CDR3 protein. In the table there are some 640,000 distinct CDR3 sequences, over 15% of which are singletons. Material: PBMCs from the stem cell graft donor, obtained from the stem cell graft. This clonotype was sampled from a human donor who donated a stem cell graft to a child with acute myeloid leukemia. V is TRBV12-3 or TRBV12-4 and J is TRBJ1-1; 8 bases fit TRBD1. DNA of the CDR3: TGTGCCAGCAGCCTCCCAAGGCAGGGGGCATTGACTGAAGCTTTCTTT. It yields the protein CASSLPRQGALTEAFF.